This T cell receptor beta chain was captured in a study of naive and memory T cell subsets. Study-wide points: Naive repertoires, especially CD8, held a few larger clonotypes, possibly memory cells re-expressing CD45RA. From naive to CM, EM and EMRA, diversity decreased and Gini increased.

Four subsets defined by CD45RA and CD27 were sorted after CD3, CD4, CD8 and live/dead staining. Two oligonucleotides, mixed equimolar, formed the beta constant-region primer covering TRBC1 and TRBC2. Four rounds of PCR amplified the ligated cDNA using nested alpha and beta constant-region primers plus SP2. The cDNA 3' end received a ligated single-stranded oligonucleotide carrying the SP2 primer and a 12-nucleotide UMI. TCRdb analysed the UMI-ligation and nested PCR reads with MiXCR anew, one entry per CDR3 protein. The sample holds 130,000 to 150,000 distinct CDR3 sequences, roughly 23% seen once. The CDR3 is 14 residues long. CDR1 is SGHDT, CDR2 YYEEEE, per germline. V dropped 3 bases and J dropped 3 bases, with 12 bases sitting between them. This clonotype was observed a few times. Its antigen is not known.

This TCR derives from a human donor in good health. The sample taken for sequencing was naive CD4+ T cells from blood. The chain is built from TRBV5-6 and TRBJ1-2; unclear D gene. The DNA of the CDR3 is TGTGCCAGCAGCTCGACCCCCCAGGACTATGGCTACACCTTC. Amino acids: CASSSTPQDYGYTF.